This TCR beta chain was sequenced for a study of blood T cell repertoires in COVID-19. Study at large: Researchers got acute and convalescent COVID-19 samples from the United States, Italy and Spain. Nucleic acid was either cDNA or gDNA, and it came from T cells, B-cell-depleted T cells, or PBMCs.

Measured with immunoSEQ multiplex PCR; TCRdb has only the in-frame clones, and not every one. The sample shows some 94,000 clones, 75% to 90% of them seen only once. Germline CDR1 reads SGDLS; CDR2 reads YYNGEE. V dropped 5 bases and J dropped 3 bases, with 11 bases sitting between them. The CDR3 spans 13 residues. The clonotype was recovered from a human donor in a cohort sampled during active COVID-19. Material for sequencing was peripheral blood. The V gene is TRBV9, the J gene TRBJ1-1; D is possibly TRBD1 (5 bases). The CDR3 sequence is CASSRLRDTEAFF. The CDR3 nucleotides are TGTGCCAGCAGTAGACTCAGGGACACTGAAGCTTTCTTT.